This is a list of T cell receptor beta chains from one sample in a study of identical twins. TCRdb recomputed calls from the 5' RACE reads with MiXCR, one row per CDR3 protein. Of hundreds of thousands of distinct CDR3 sequences in the sample, around 5.7% were seen once. Specimen: naive T cells sorted from blood. These receptors all come from a young man in good health. The CDR3 runs from the conserved cysteine through the conserved F or W. The order of the fields is J gene, V gene, D gene, CDR3 protein. A D gene is named only where the DNA matches it firmly.

j_call: TRBJ2-1; v_call: TRBV12-3/TRBV12-4; d_call: NA; cdr3_aa: CASSLMDEQFF
j_call: TRBJ1-4; v_call: TRBV6-2/TRBV6-3; d_call: NA; cdr3_aa: CASSYVQKNEKLFF
j_call: TRBJ2-2; v_call: TRBV12-3/TRBV12-4; d_call: NA; cdr3_aa: CASSLAAWPTGRNTGELFF
j_call: TRBJ2-3; v_call: TRBV11-2; d_call: NA; cdr3_aa: CASSTPQGLTDTQYF
j_call: TRBJ2-3; v_call: TRBV29-1; d_call: NA; cdr3_aa: CSVGVGTDFTDTQYF
j_call: TRBJ1-2; v_call: TRBV4-1; d_call: NA; cdr3_aa: CASSQEFRAQNYGYTF
j_call: TRBJ2-7; v_call: TRBV5-1; d_call: TRBD1; cdr3_aa: CASSWTGSSYEQYF
j_call: TRBJ2-7; v_call: TRBV5-1; d_call: NA; cdr3_aa: CASSLSTGQVLNYEQYF
j_call: TRBJ2-7; v_call: TRBV7-2; d_call: NA; cdr3_aa: CASSGTLGEQYF
j_call: TRBJ1-1; v_call: TRBV20-1; d_call: NA; cdr3_aa: CSANLGRNEAFF
j_call: TRBJ2-3; v_call: TRBV25-1; d_call: TRBD2; cdr3_aa: CASSAYQLAAAGTDTQYF
j_call: TRBJ2-1; v_call: TRBV25-1; d_call: TRBD2; cdr3_aa: CASSPGTSPREQFF
j_call: TRBJ2-2; v_call: TRBV5-1; d_call: NA; cdr3_aa: CASSLDGVGLIGELFF
j_call: TRBJ1-1; v_call: TRBV12-3/TRBV12-4; d_call: NA; cdr3_aa: CASSPTAPPKTEAFF
j_call: TRBJ2-1; v_call: TRBV13; d_call: NA; cdr3_aa: CASSLGLSRTTSSYNEQFF
j_call: TRBJ2-6; v_call: TRBV28; d_call: NA; cdr3_aa: CASSPPGLLSGANVLTF
j_call: TRBJ2-7; v_call: TRBV4-3; d_call: TRBD2; cdr3_aa: CASSQDSGGSYSYEQYF
j_call: TRBJ1-2; v_call: TRBV12-3/TRBV12-4; d_call: TRBD1; cdr3_aa: CASSQDRDGNYGYTF
j_call: TRBJ2-3; v_call: TRBV4-2; d_call: TRBD2; cdr3_aa: CASSQGLAGVLNTQYF
j_call: TRBJ2-2; v_call: TRBV5-1; d_call: NA; cdr3_aa: CASSSGQGYSGMNTGELFF
j_call: TRBJ2-7; v_call: TRBV10-3; d_call: TRBD1; cdr3_aa: CAISGDRGREQYF
j_call: TRBJ2-7; v_call: TRBV25-1; d_call: NA; cdr3_aa: CASRMDGAYEQYF
j_call: TRBJ1-2; v_call: TRBV6-1; d_call: NA; cdr3_aa: CASRHHVRDSPDLNYGYTF
j_call: TRBJ1-5; v_call: TRBV4-1; d_call: TRBD1; cdr3_aa: CASSQLTGHQPQHF
j_call: TRBJ2-7; v_call: TRBV20-1; d_call: NA; cdr3_aa: CSARDVGTAPYEQYF
j_call: TRBJ2-2; v_call: TRBV7-2; d_call: TRBD1; cdr3_aa: CASSTGGRTGELFF
j_call: TRBJ2-1; v_call: TRBV10-3; d_call: TRBD2; cdr3_aa: CAILKGGSGNEQFF
j_call: TRBJ2-1; v_call: TRBV10-3; d_call: TRBD1; cdr3_aa: CAISASGTGGYNEQFF
j_call: TRBJ2-3; v_call: TRBV7-9; d_call: TRBD2; cdr3_aa: CASSFGLALSADTQYF
j_call: TRBJ2-1; v_call: TRBV7-2; d_call: NA; cdr3_aa: CASSFGYSNEQFF
j_call: TRBJ2-2; v_call: TRBV5-1; d_call: NA; cdr3_aa: CASSFTPLQTGELFF
j_call: TRBJ2-6; v_call: TRBV12-3/TRBV12-4; d_call: NA; cdr3_aa: CASSGTGSGANVLTF
j_call: TRBJ2-1; v_call: TRBV3-1; d_call: TRBD1; cdr3_aa: CASSPVAGGFGEQFF
j_call: TRBJ2-1; v_call: TRBV3-1; d_call: TRBD2; cdr3_aa: CASSQDGALAGINEQFF
j_call: TRBJ2-3; v_call: TRBV2; d_call: NA; cdr3_aa: CASSEEVSRLDTQYF
j_call: TRBJ2-5; v_call: TRBV20-1; d_call: NA; cdr3_aa: CSALEGAGREETQYF
j_call: TRBJ1-4; v_call: TRBV5-6; d_call: NA; cdr3_aa: CASSLADIGEEKLFF
j_call: TRBJ2-4; v_call: TRBV6-2/TRBV6-3; d_call: NA; cdr3_aa: CASSYGEAKNIQYF
j_call: TRBJ2-2; v_call: TRBV27; d_call: TRBD2; cdr3_aa: CASSFSSGPTGELFF
j_call: TRBJ2-1; v_call: TRBV5-6; d_call: TRBD1; cdr3_aa: CASSLQGMSYNEQFF
j_call: TRBJ2-1; v_call: TRBV7-8; d_call: TRBD2; cdr3_aa: CASSYPRTSGSSNEQFF